This T cell receptor (beta chain) was retrieved from a study of identical twins. Study outcomes and limitations: Models underestimated out-of-frame TCR alpha sharing in monozygotic twins. Low generation-probability sequences were in excess among twin-shared out-of-frame alpha sequences.

TCRdb reprocessed the 5' RACE reads with MiXCR, giving one entry per CDR3 protein. This table holds hundreds of thousands of distinct CDR3 sequences, under 10% found once. Note on this clonotype: Its antigen is still unknown.

V was clipped by 3 bases and J by 6 bases; unmatched bases: 9. Germline values: CDR1 MGHRA, CDR2 YSYEKL. The CDR3 length is 16 residues. This sample also belongs to another study, concerning yellow fever vaccine responses in identical twins.

The J gene is TRBJ2-3, the V gene TRBV4-1; 10 nucleotides agree with TRBD1. Source material: memory (CD45RO+) T cells sorted from blood. The sequence came from a woman between 18 and 29 years old in good health. CDR3 nucleotides: TGCGCCAGCAGCCAGTTGACAGGGGGCTACCGCGATACGCAGTATTTT. Its protein product is CASSQLTGGYRDTQYF.